This TCR beta chain was captured by sequencing in a study of shared clonotypes between healthy human individuals. Study results and caveats: The study found about 5% of naive CD4 clonotypes shared across several donors. Sampling was confined to blood; repertoires within tissues likely differ.

Recent acute infections and vaccinations were absent in the healthy HIV-negative adult donors. The germline V gene has CDR1 SGHKS and CDR2 YYEKEE (reference sequence). The CDR3 loop spans 13 amino acids. The ends were cut back, 0 bases at V and 2 bases at J, with 6 bases in the middle. Some clones are missing from TCRdb's copy, which holds only in-frame ones; the method was immunoSEQ multiplex PCR. The repertoire holds millions of clones, with over 90% as singletons. A note on this clone: What it binds is not known.

The TCR sequence derives from a young man in good health. Some clones in this sample may be carry-over from other donors' samples. Specimen: naive CD4+ T cells from PBMCs. Noted subset: CD45RA+ positively selected. The chain is built from TRBV5-5 and TRBJ2-7; no clear D. CDR3 sequence (DNA): TGTGCCAGCAGCTTGGCAGCACCCTACGAGCAGTACTTC. This translates into CASSLAAPYEQYF. Full variable domain (remainder filled in from reference TRBV5-5 and TRBJ2-7): DAGVTQSPTHLIKTRGQQVTLRCSPISGHKSVSWYQQVLGQGPQFIFQYYEKEERGRGNFPDRFSARQFPNYSSELNVNALLLGDSALYLCASSLAAPYEQYFGPGTRLTVT.